This T cell receptor (beta chain) derives from a study of blood T cells in healthy people across ages. Donors ranged from roughly 6 to 100 years old and were healthy Caucasians in Russia. This clonotype was recorded a few times. Its antigen is unidentified. A much larger clone differs from this one at a single base, so this may be a read error. Broader study findings: Researchers judged that diversity estimates from one million T cells fell short of true values. Changes seen in expanded clonotypes were possibly confounded by donor CMV status left unknown.

A sample-barcoded 5' primer and a J-beta primer mix were used in a second PCR of roughly 7 to 12 cycles. A template-switch adaptor with 12 random nucleotides tagged each cDNA molecule. In TCRdb, the 5' RACE reads were re-called with MiXCR into one record per CDR3 protein. The sample records under 1,100,000 distinct CDR3 sequences, 25% being singletons. The germline CDR1 and CDR2 sequences are ENHRY and SYGVKD. V was cut by 8 bases and J by 6 bases, with 16 bases left in between. This CDR3 region has 13 residues. The same data also contributed to another study, on T cells of mothers and their children.

The material sequenced was blood. The sequence came from a girl between 2 and 10 years old in good health. The chain joins TRBV10-3 to TRBJ1-2, with a tentative D call TRBD1 (5 bases). The CDR3 DNA is TGTGCCATCGGACCGGCAGGGCTGCATGGCTACACCTTC. Its protein product is CAIGPAGLHGYTF.